The entry below describes one TCR beta chain. This record comes from a study of blood T cell repertoires in COVID-19. Study in general: In each case, the material was cDNA or gDNA derived from T cells, B-cell-depleted T cells, or PBMCs.

Original methodology: Estimated nucleated cell counts came from reference gene primer amplification. Sequencing used immunoSEQ multiplex PCR; TCRdb keeps in-frame clones, though not all of them. Clone size and V and J calls were adopted from that table, with D and trimming inferred from the DNA. The sample carries 200,000 to 300,000 clones, roughly 82% recorded once. Germline CDR1 reads SEHNR; CDR2 reads FQNEAQ (reference sequence). Trimming cost V 4 bases and J 4 bases; bases outside gene matches: 10. The length of the CDR3 is 17 residues. Specimen: peripheral blood. This chain joins TRBV7-9 and TRBJ2-1; 10 positions match TRBD2. This sequence was found in a man aged 35 to 55 who had recovered from COVID-19. The CDR3 loop reads CASSSTNGLAEYNEQFF. In nucleotides, the CDR3 is TGTGCCAGCAGCTCTACCAACGGACTAGCGGAGTACAATGAGCAGTTCTTC. The full variable domain, completed using reference TRBV7-9 and TRBJ2-1, is DTGVSQNPRHKITKRGQNVTFRCDPISEHNRLYWYRQTLGQGPEFLTYFQNEAQLEKSRLLSDRFSAERPKGSFSTLEIQRTEQGDSAMYLCASSSTNGLAEYNEQFFGPGTRLTVL.